This TCR beta chain was sequenced during a study of cytotoxic CD8 clonotypes in ibrutinib-treated CLL. On the study more broadly: Outcomes included some 25 partial and 2 complete responses; after median roughly 66 months, roughly 15 stayed remitted and about twelve progressed. Once patients had received a median 12 months of treatment, range 6 to 36, response samples were obtained.

Study-wide results and caveats: The study found public clonotypes uncommon, contracting or stable on treatment.

This clone was detected a few times. Its target is not known. Germline V gene sequence: CDR1 SGHRS, CDR2 YFSETQ. The CDR3 length is 11 residues. V lost 8 bases, J lost 5 bases, and 10 bases lay in between. Depths of 1 in 200,000 to 1 in 1 million T cells were the sequencing target. The table came from immunoSEQ multiplex PCR; TCRdb's copy has only in-frame clones and leaves some out. In the table there are roughly 200,000 clones, about 72% of which are singletons. V and J are TRBV5-1 and TRBJ2-5; no clear D gene. The receptor was isolated from a human donor with chronic lymphocytic leukemia. This specimen consisted of PBMCs, obtained after 24 months of ibrutinib treatment. The CDR3 DNA sequence: TGCGCCAGTCTTCTTTTGGAGACCCAGTACTTC. It is translated as CASLLLETQYF.